This TCR beta chain appears in the sequencing data of a study of T-cell memory formation after mild COVID-19 (dated by TCRdb to the early 2020s). As for the study more broadly: TCR sequence clusters from the two donors were largely donor specific. The cohort was made up of two young adult volunteers, one female and one male, who were previously healthy. In two donors, T-cell clones that expanded and contracted after mild COVID-19 were tracked by sequencing TCRalpha and TCRbeta repertoires over time.

Sequencing was carried out with an Illumina NovaSeq 6000. TCRalpha and TCRbeta cDNA libraries were built by 5'RACE with constant-segment primers, adding sample barcodes and unique molecular identifiers. RNA was extracted from every sample with Trizol reagent. The libraries were amplified in two PCR steps, and the second step added a second sample barcode and Illumina TruSeq adapters. Sequencing of the libraries was done on an Illumina NovaSeq, producing 2 x 150 bp paired-end reads. In the paper's pipeline: Demultiplexing of reads and collapsing into UMI-guided consensus sequences were performed with migec v1.2.7. Using mixcr v2.1.11, UMI consensuses were aligned to TRA and TRB V and J templates and then assembled into clonotypes. Clonotypes were classified as expanded or contracted when called significant by both edgeR and NoisET, with noise models trained on biological replicates. edgeR calls used a false discovery rate-adjusted p below 0.01 and a log2 fold-change threshold of 1. As an exploratory analysis of dynamics, max-normalized trajectories of the 1000 most abundant clonotypes were examined by PCA with hierarchical clustering. Separately sequenced CD4+ and CD8+ repertoires were used to assign the CD4 or CD8 phenotype of responding clones. TCRdb itself trimmed the public reads at Q25 with fastp, ran MiXCR and retained productive beta chains. Each CDR3 protein appears once, grouped with its most common genes and DNA. The V and J calls reflect TCRdb's pipeline rather than the authors' work. The sample records about 180,000 distinct CDR3 sequences, about 18% of which are singletons. Roughly 3.9% of the sample lies in the top ten.

Ficoll-Paque density gradient centrifugation was used to isolate PBMCs. The germline V gene provides CDR1 SGHTA and CDR2 FQGNSA. Germline trimming: 4 bases from V, 4 bases from J; junction bases outside gene matches: 7. Its CDR3 holds 16 amino acids, cysteine through phenylalanine. Only CDR3 DNA is held: 48 bases, read in frame from base 1. The sample holds a few counts of this clonotype. No antigen is known for it. It has no much larger one-base neighbor in the sample; base qualities were not kept. Overall results and qualifications from the work: The study covered only a couple of mild cases, and larger cohorts including severe cases with pre-infection samples were considered necessary. SARS-CoV-2 specificity was not confirmed for the second-wave clones peaking on day 37. Some responding clones were found in pre-infection memory, which suggests that pre-existing cross-reactive memory T cells took part in the SARS-CoV-2 response. Contracting CD4+ clones turned up mainly in the CM and EM memory subsets, whereas EMRA was where CD8+ clones were enriched. Clones contracting from day 15 to 85 had balanced CD4/CD8 phenotypes, while a second wave expanding from day 15 to 37 was biased towards CD4+.

The rearrangement joined TRBV7-2 to TRBJ2-5; TRBD2 aligns with 12 central bases. Sequenced input: PBMCs or a T cell subset sorted from them (not recorded which). The sequence was collected from a man in his late teens or twenties who had mild COVID-19 (a few samples of this study predate the infection). The sample titles of this study are shuffled in the database, so cell type and time point are left out; the donor was told from shared clones. The DNA is TGTGCCAGCAGCTATCGGGCTAGCGGGGGGGTAGAGACCCAGTACTTC. Its protein reads: CASSYRASGGVETQYF.